A single TCR beta chain is shown here with its context. These data belong to a study of tumor-infiltrating lymphocytes in primary liver carcinoma. Trimming took 5 bases from V and 11 from J; bases not matched to a gene: 12. CDR3 size: 13 residues. CDR1 is DFQATT and CDR2 is SNEGSKA in the germline V gene (reference sequence). A constant-region primer served to make TCR beta cDNA from about 500 ng total RNA. Libraries for TCR beta were built through three nested multiplex PCR rounds, which together made up a slightly modified ARM-PCR procedure. The opening two PCR rounds, nine to eleven cycles each, paired TRBV1-TRBV30 forward primers with a C-beta reverse primer. TCRdb analysed the multiplex PCR reads with MiXCR anew, one entry per CDR3 protein. The sample lists approximately 110,000 distinct CDR3 sequences, 64% occurring once. Taking 20-30 mg of unsorted bulk tissue, the authors co-extracted RNA and DNA.

The sequenced material came from liver tumor tissue from sampling region 3. Described subset: tumor region T3, left-lateral pole. The chain recombines TRBV20-1 with TRBJ2-1, with 7 bases fitting TRBD2. The TCR sequence derives from a woman aged 55-69 years with primary liver carcinoma and hepatitis B virus infection. The DNA of the CDR3 is TGCAGTGCTGATGGACTAGATAGGAATAAGCAGTTCTTC. It is translated as CSADGLDRNKQFF.